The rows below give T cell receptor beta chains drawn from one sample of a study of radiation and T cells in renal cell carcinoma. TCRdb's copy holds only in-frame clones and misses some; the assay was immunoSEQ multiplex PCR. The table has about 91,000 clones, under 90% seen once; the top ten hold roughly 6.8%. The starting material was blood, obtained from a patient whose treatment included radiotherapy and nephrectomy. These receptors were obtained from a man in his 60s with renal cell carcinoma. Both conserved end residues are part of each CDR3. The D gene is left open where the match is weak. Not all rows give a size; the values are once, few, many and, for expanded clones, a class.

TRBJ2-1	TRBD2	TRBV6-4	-	CASKIPGLEFPGEQFF	TGTGCCAGCAAAATACCGGGACTAGAATTTCCGGGCGAGCAGTTCTTC
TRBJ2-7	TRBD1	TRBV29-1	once	CSVVDRVPEQYF	TGCAGCGTTGTAGACAGGGTCCCCGAGCAGTACTTC
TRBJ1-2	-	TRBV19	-	CASIERKGGYSDGYTF	TGTGCCAGTATCGAGCGAAAAGGGGGTTACTCGGATGGCTACACCTTC
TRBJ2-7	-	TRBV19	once	CASSAQRLSSYEQYF	TGTGCCAGTAGTGCCCAAAGGTTGAGCTCCTACGAGCAGTACTTC
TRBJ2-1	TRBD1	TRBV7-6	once	CASSSVRGLGYNEQFF	TGTGCCAGCAGCTCTGTTAGGGGGCTCGGTTACAATGAGCAGTTCTTC
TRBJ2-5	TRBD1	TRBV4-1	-	CASSQVGQEQYF	TGCGCCAGCAGCCAAGTAGGACAGGAGCAGTACTTC
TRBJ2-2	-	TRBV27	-	CASSLNRGGVANTGELFF	TGTGCCAGCAGTCTCAATCGGGGCGGCGTCGCGAACACCGGGGAGCTGTTTTTT
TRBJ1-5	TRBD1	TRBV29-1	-	CSVVVTGNQPQHF	TGCAGCGTTGTCGTGACAGGGAATCAGCCCCAGCATTTT
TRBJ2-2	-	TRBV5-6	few	CASSWLSTGELFF	TGTGCCAGCAGCTGGCTATCGACCGGGGAGCTGTTTTTT
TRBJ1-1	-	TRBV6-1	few	CASSVRGEDTEAFF	TGTGCCAGCAGTGTCCGGGGGGAGGACACTGAAGCTTTCTTT
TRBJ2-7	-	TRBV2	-	CASTGETYEQYF	TGTGCCAGCACAGGAGAGACCTACGAGCAGTACTTC
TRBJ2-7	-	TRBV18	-	CASSLSEGAYEQYF	TGTGCCAGCTCCCTTTCAGAGGGAGCCTACGAGCAGTACTTC
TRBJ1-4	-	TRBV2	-	CASGSQYLNEKLFF	TGTGCCAGCGGCTCGCAGTACCTAAATGAAAAACTGTTTTTT
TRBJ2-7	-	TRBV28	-	CASNPLRGPYEQYF	TGTGCCAGCAACCCCTTGCGGGGGCCCTACGAGCAGTACTTC
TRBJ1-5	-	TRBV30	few	CAWSPGGVADNQPQHF	TGTGCCTGGAGTCCGGGGGGCGTTGCAGATAATCAGCCCCAGCATTTT
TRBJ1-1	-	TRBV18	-	CASSPPMASGTEAFF	TGTGCCAGCTCACCACCAATGGCTAGCGGCACTGAAGCTTTCTTT
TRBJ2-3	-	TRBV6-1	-	CASSETGDTQYF	TGTGCCAGCAGTGAAACGGGCGATACGCAGTATTTT
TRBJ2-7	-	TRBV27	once	CASSAAPPPYEQYF	TGTGCCAGCAGTGCGGCCCCGCCGCCCTACGAGCAGTACTTC
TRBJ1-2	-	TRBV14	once	CASSQDGGREFGYTF	TGTGCCAGCAGCCAAGATGGGGGACGGGAGTTCGGCTACACCTTC
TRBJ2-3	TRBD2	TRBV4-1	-	CASSQERREGIDTQYF	TGCGCCAGCAGCCAAGAGAGGCGGGAGGGCATAGATACGCAGTATTTT
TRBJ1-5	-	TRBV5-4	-	CASSLFGAENQPQHF	TGTGCCAGCAGCTTATTCGGGGCAGAGAATCAGCCCCAGCATTTT
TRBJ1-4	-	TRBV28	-	CASSIPTEDNEKLFF	TGTGCCAGCAGTATTCCGACGGAAGATAATGAAAAACTGTTTTTT
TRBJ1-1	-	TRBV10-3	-	CAISAEGNTEAFF	TGTGCCATCAGTGCGGAGGGAAACACTGAAGCTTTCTTT
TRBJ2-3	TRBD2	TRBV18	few	CASSSTSGSADTQYF	TGTGCCAGCTCATCGACTAGCGGGAGTGCAGATACGCAGTATTTT
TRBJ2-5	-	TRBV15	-	CATSGGYQETQYF	TGTGCCACCAGCGGGGGGTACCAAGAGACCCAGTACTTC
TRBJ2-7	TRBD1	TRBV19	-	CASSEDRGTYEQYF	TGTGCCAGTAGTGAGGACAGGGGGACCTACGAGCAGTACTTC
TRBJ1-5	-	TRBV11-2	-	CASSTYSNQPQHF	TGTGCCAGCAGCACTTATAGCAATCAGCCCCAGCATTTT
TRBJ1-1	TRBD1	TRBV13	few	CASSLRQGNTEAFF	TGTGCCAGCAGCCTTCGACAGGGAAACACTGAAGCTTTCTTT
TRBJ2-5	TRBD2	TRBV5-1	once	CASSRTSGRRSETQYF	TGCGCCAGCAGCCGGACTAGCGGGAGGAGAAGTGAGACCCAGTACTTC
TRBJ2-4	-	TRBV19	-	CASSILGGGNIQYF	TGTGCCAGTAGTATCCTGGGAGGGGGAAACATTCAGTACTTC
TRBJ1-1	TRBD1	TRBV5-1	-	CASSLRQGAKGNTEAFF	TGCGCCAGCAGCCTCCGACAGGGGGCGAAGGGGAACACTGAAGCTTTCTTT
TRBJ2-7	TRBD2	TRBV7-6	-	CASSLGLAGGYEQYF	TGTGCCAGCAGCTTAGGACTAGCGGGGGGATACGAGCAGTACTTC
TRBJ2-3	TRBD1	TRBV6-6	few	CASSSRDRASDTQYF	TGTGCCAGCAGTAGCCGGGACAGGGCTTCAGATACGCAGTATTTT
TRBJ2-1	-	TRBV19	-	CASSIGQLYNEQFF	TGTGCCAGTAGTATAGGCCAGTTGTACAATGAGCAGTTCTTC
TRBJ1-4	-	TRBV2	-	CASSEAGGGEKLFF	TGTGCCAGCAGTGAAGCTGGGGGCGGGGAAAAACTGTTTTTT
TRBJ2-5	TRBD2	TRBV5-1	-	CASSLGTSGRVGETQYF	TGCGCCAGCAGCTTGGGGACTAGCGGCAGAGTGGGGGAGACCCAGTACTTC
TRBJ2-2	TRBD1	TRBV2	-	CASSEAGTGRTGELFF	TGTGCCAGCAGTGAAGCTGGGACAGGGAGGACCGGGGAGCTGTTTTTT
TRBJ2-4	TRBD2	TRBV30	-	CAWSVGLAGRDIQYF	TGTGCCTGGAGTGTTGGGCTAGCGGGAAGGGACATTCAGTACTTC
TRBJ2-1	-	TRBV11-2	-	CASSLDIRPNEQFF	TGTGCCAGCAGCTTAGATATACGTCCCAATGAGCAGTTCTTC
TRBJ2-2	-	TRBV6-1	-	CASSEALRQGNTGELFF	TGTGCCAGCAGTGAAGCGCTTCGTCAGGGAAACACCGGGGAGCTGTTTTTT
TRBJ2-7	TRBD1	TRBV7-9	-	CASSSGQPYEQYF	TGTGCCAGCAGCTCGGGACAGCCCTACGAGCAGTACTTC
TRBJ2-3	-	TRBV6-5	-	CASRRDNTDTQYF	TGTGCCAGCAGACGAGACAACACAGATACGCAGTATTTT
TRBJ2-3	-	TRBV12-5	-	CASGPDSSTDTQYF	TGTGCTAGTGGTCCGGACAGTAGCACAGATACGCAGTATTTT
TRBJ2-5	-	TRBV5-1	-	CASSLSGQETQYF	TGCGCCAGCAGCTTGTCAGGCCAAGAGACCCAGTACTTC
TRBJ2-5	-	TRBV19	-	CASSMSRDSYETQYF	TGTGCCAGTAGTATGTCGAGGGACTCCTATGAGACCCAGTACTTC
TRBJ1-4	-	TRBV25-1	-	CASRQGRDEKLFF	TGTGCCAGCAGACAAGGACGCGATGAAAAACTGTTTTTT
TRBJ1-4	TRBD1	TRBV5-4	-	CASSLAGQGREKLFF	TGTGCCAGCAGCTTGGCGGGACAGGGACGGGAAAAACTGTTTTTT
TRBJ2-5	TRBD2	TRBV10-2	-	CATGGETGETQYF	TGCGCCACCGGGGGGGAAACTGGAGAGACCCAGTACTTC
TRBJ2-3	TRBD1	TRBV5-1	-	CASSPLTGSSSTDTQYF	TGCGCCAGCAGCCCCCTGACAGGGAGCAGTAGCACAGATACGCAGTATTTT
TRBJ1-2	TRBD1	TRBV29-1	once	CSVGEGGQGPAGYGYTF	TGCAGCGTTGGGGAGGGTGGACAGGGGCCGGCGGGCTATGGCTACACCTTC
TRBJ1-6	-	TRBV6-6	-	CASTGPEDYSPLHF	TGTGCCAGCACTGGACCCGAGGATTATTCACCCCTCCACTTT
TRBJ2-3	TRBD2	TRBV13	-	CASSSLLGLAGGEPSTDTQYF	TGTGCCAGCAGCTCCCTCTTGGGACTAGCGGGAGGTGAACCTAGCACAGATACGCAGTATTTT
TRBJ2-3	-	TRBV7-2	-	CASSRTYSTDTQYF	TGTGCCAGCAGCCGGACTTATAGCACAGATACGCAGTATTTT
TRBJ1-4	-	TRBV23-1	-	CASSHSGDPSRMVHEKLFF	TGCGCCAGCAGTCACTCCGGGGATCCATCACGCATGGTACACGAAAAACTGTTTTTT
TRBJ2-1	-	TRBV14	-	CASSQWGTFEGNYNEQFF	TGTGCCAGCAGCCAATGGGGGACTTTCGAAGGGAACTACAATGAGCAGTTCTTC